A single sample is the source of the 22 T cell receptor beta chains below, sequenced in a study of blood T cells in healthy people across ages (dated by TCRdb to about 2015). Receptor libraries were prepared by 5' RACE. A second PCR of roughly 7 to 12 cycles was run with a J-beta primer mix and a sample-barcoded 5' primer. The public reads were quality trimmed at Q25 with fastp and then assembled into clones with MiXCR by TCRdb, keeping productive beta chains. Rows are combined by CDR3 protein, so each entry shows the most common genes and DNA. The sample includes some 1.8 million distinct CDR3 sequences, with 30% to 40% observed a single time. Together, the top ten hold 23% of the sample. Sequencing input: blood. Source of these receptors: a human donor in good health.

The CDR3 region is CSARDATGSANSPLHF. The DNA of the CDR3 is TGCAGTGCTAGAGACGCCACCGGGTCAGCCAATTCACCCCTCCACTTT. This chain joins TRBV20-1 and TRBJ1-6; D is ambiguous. The length of the CDR3 is 16 residues. V was clipped by 0 bases and J by 7 bases, with 16 bases between them. Germline CDR1 and CDR2: DFQATT and SNEGSKA (reference sequence).

The chain couples TRBV12-3 or TRBV12-4 to TRBJ1-1; D unclear. With 7 bases removed from V and 10 bases from J, the gap between germline ends came to 19 bases. CDR3 size: 13 residues. The CDR3 is CASNEGRTVGAFF. CDR3 bases: TGTGCCAGCAACGAAGGACGGACCGTTGGAGCTTTCTTT.

This chain links TRBV7-6 with TRBJ1-6; D is unresolved. CDR1 is SGHVS and CDR2 is FNYEAQ in the germline V gene. CDR3 length equals 12 residues. Trimming left V 3 bases short and J 9 bases short, with 6 bases between. The CDR3 DNA reads as TGTGCCAGCAGCTTTTTGTGTTCACCCCTCCACTTT. This codes for CASSFLCSPLHF. The entire variable domain, with the rest obtained from reference TRBV7-6 and TRBJ1-6, is as follows: GAGVSQSPRYKVTKRGQDVALRCDPISGHVSLYWYRQALGQGPEFLTYFNYEAQQDKSGLPNDRFSAERPEGSISTLTIQRTEQRDSAMYRCASSFLCSPLHFGNGTRLTVT.

This clonotype was counted between two and nine times. This rearrangement joins TRBV5-1 to TRBJ2-5, with 8 bases fitting TRBD1. The CDR3 totals 16 residues. V lost 4 bases and J lost 4; bases outside the gene matches: 12. CDR1 and CDR2 from the germline V gene are SGHRS and YFSETQ. Here the CDR3 DNA reads TGCGCCAGCAGCGGTAGTGCAGGGGGCGTCGGAGAGACCCAGTACTTC. Its protein product is CASSGSAGGVGETQYF.

This rearrangement joins TRBV7-9 to TRBJ1-2, with 8 bases that match TRBD1. From germline, CDR1 is SEHNR and CDR2 FQNEAQ (reference sequence). V trimming: 0 bases; J trimming: 10 bases; junction bases outside the gene matches: 4. The CDR3 length is 13 residues. Written as DNA, the CDR3 is TGTGCCAGCAGCTTAGCGCGGGACAGGAACTACACCTTC. Its protein is CASSLARDRNYTF.

The table lists this clonotype with a few counts. V and J are TRBV5-5 and TRBJ1-6, with 7 bases matching TRBD1. Looked up from germline, CDR1 is SGHKS and CDR2 is YYEKEE (reference sequence). Trimming at V came to 4 bases and at J to 10 bases, leaving 8 bases not matched to a gene. This CDR3 contains 14 residues. Here the CDR3 reads CASSIGDRGSPLHF. The DNA of the CDR3 is TGTGCCAGCAGCATCGGGGACAGAGGCTCACCCCTCCACTTT.

The rearrangement joins TRBV3-1 to TRBJ1-1; maybe TRBD1 (5 bases). Trimming left V 6 bases short and J 12 bases short, with 23 bases between. Germline V gene sequence: CDR1 LGHDT, CDR2 YNNKEL (reference sequence). CDR3 length: 14 residues. CDR3 sequence reads: CASSRISTVNSTFF. The CDR3, as DNA: TGTGCCAGCAGTCGAATATCGACAGTCAACTCGACTTTCTTT.

The rearrangement joins TRBV11-1 to TRBJ2-1; weak D call: TRBD1 (5 bases). The CDR3 sequence is 15 residues long. The ends were cut back, 4 bases at V and 9 bases at J, with 19 bases in the middle. The germline gives CDR1 SGHAT, CDR2 FQDESV (reference sequence). CDR3 sequence reads: CASSSGTGHVGEQFF. The CDR3 DNA reads as TGTGCCAGCAGCTCAGGCACCGGACATGTGGGTGAGCAGTTCTTC.

In its sample, this clonotype was seen a few times. The CDR3 end shows no conserved phenylalanine or tryptophan, and so a read error is likely. The chain is built from TRBV29-1 and TRBJ2-1, with D possibly being TRBD1 or TRBD2 (6 bases each). V shed 0 bases and J shed 3 bases, with 15 bases lying between them. CDR3 length: 16 residues. Per germline, CDR1 SQVTM and CDR2 ANQGSEA. The CDR3 here is CSVEDQRGANYNEQFL. CDR3 DNA sequence: TGCAGCGTTGAAGATCAGAGGGGGGCGAACTACAATGAGCAGTTCTTA.

This rearrangement joins TRBV10-3 to TRBJ2-6; D gene ambiguous. The V and J ends lost 1 base and 3 bases respectively, with 16 bases between them. Per germline, CDR1 ENHRY and CDR2 SYGVKD. This CDR3 spans 18 amino acids. The CDR3 nucleotides read TGTGCCATCAGTGAGTGGAAGGGATCGGAGTATGGGGCCAACGTCCTGACTTTC. Encoded protein: CAISEWKGSEYGANVLTF.

J is TRBJ1-1 and V is TRBV5-1; unclear D gene. Germline V gene data show CDR1 as SGHRS and CDR2 as YFSETQ. The CDR3 spans 14 residues. V was trimmed by 0 bases and J by 5 bases, leaving 11 bases between them. The CDR3 DNA is TGCGCCAGCAGCTTGGCCGAGGGCAGGACTGAAGCTTTCTTT. This translates into CASSLAEGRTEAFF. Using reference TRBV5-1 and TRBJ1-1 for the parts outside the CDR3, the full variable domain is KAGVTQTPRYLIKTRGQQVTLSCSPISGHRSVSWYQQTPGQGLQFLFEYFSETQRNKGNFPGRFSGRQFSNSRSEMNVSTLELGDSALYLCASSLAEGRTEAFFGQGTRLTVV.

The chain carries TRBV15 and TRBJ2-5; TRBD2 agrees at 13 bases. Germline V gene lookup returns CDR1 LNHNV and CDR2 YYDKDF (reference sequence). The CDR3 is made up of 18 amino acids. V shed 5 bases and J 2 bases; nucleotides not matched to a gene: 11. CDR3 bases: TGTGCCACCAGCGTACGACTAGCGGGGGGCGGAGAACAAGAGACCCAGTACTTC. Protein: CATSVRLAGGGEQETQYF.

This clonotype showed up just a few times. V is TRBV24-1 and J is TRBJ2-5, with TRBD1 matching 9 bases. The J segment lost 4 bases and the V segment lost 5 bases, leaving 10 bases of the junction unmatched. The CDR3 contains 16 residues. CDR1 and CDR2 (germline): KGHDR, SFDVKD. The CDR3 DNA follows: TGTGCCACCAGTGGATCCAGGACAGGGGTCGGAGAGACCCAGTACTTC. Residues: CATSGSRTGVGETQYF.

A note on this clonotype: A much larger clone lies one base from this, so it may be a read error. V and J are TRBV6-5 and TRBJ2-4; 7 bases match TRBD1. This CDR3 is built from 17 residues. Germline CDR1 and CDR2: MNHEY and SVGAGI. This chain's CDR3 is CASSSTDIRDRGYEQDF. The CDR3 DNA follows: TGTGCCAGCAGTTCCACAGATATCCGGGACAGAGGCTACGAGCAGGACTTC.

J is TRBJ2-4 and V is TRBV5-1; maybe TRBD2 (5 bases). Gene TRBJ2-7 matches the end of the DNA better, so the J call may be wrong. The CDR3 extends over 16 amino acids. Per germline, CDR1 SGHRS and CDR2 YFSETQ. The CDR3: CASSLVDPRRGYEQYF. The CDR3 DNA sequence: TGCGCCAGCAGCTTAGTCGATCCGAGACGCGGGTACGAGCAGTACTTC.

The V gene is TRBV5-1, the J gene TRBJ1-2, with no clear D. CDR1 is SGHRS and CDR2 is YFSETQ in the germline V gene. This CDR3 has 13 residues. Trimming left V 0 bases short and J 6 bases short, with 9 bases between. In DNA, the CDR3 is TGCGCCAGCAGCTTGGACATCGACCATGGCTACACCTTC. Translated: CASSLDIDHGYTF.

V is TRBV5-1 and J is TRBJ1-2; the D gene is possibly TRBD1 (6 bases). Deletions cut 0 bases from V and 4 bases from J, with 16 bases between. Germline V gene data show CDR1 as SGHRS and CDR2 as YFSETQ. The CDR3 consists of 16 residues. The CDR3 sequence: CASSLAPQGGGYGYTF. CDR3 nucleotide sequence: TGCGCCAGCAGCTTGGCCCCACAGGGAGGCGGCTATGGCTACACCTTC.

The chain uses TRBV20-1 and TRBJ2-7; D uncertain. CDR3 length equals 11 residues. V gave up 8 bases and J gave up 6 bases, with 14 bases separating them. The V gene's germline CDR1 is DFQATT and CDR2 SNEGSKA (reference sequence). CDR3 nucleotides: TGCAGTTTTGCTGTCGGCCGCGAGCAGTACTTC. Its protein product is CSFAVGREQYF.

The chain links TRBV20-1 to TRBJ2-7, with D tentatively TRBD1 (6 bases). The CDR3 has 13 amino acids. CDR1 and CDR2 from the germline V gene are DFQATT and SNEGSKA (reference sequence). V lost 1 base and J 3 bases, leaving 10 bases between the germline ends. The CDR3 DNA reads as TGCAGTGCTAGAGCTCGGACAGACTACGAGCAGTACTTC. Protein sequence: CSARARTDYEQYF.

This clonotype was counted between two and nine times. This rearrangement joins TRBV11-2 to TRBJ1-2; 9 bases line up with TRBD1. Germline-derived CDR1 and CDR2 are SGHAT and FQNNGV. The CDR3 has 15 amino acids. With 1 base clipped from V and 7 bases from J, the junction kept 7 bases outside the gene matches. The CDR3 region is CASSLVGQGQGGYTF. CDR3 nucleotide sequence: TGTGCCAGCAGCTTAGTGGGACAGGGTCAAGGTGGCTACACCTTC. The whole variable domain, filled in from reference TRBV11-2 and TRBJ1-2, reads EAGVAQSPRYKIIEKRQSVAFWCNPISGHATLYWYQQILGQGPKLLIQFQNNGVVDDSQLPKDRFSAERLKGVDSTLKIQPAKLEDSAVYLCASSLVGQGQGGYTFGSGTRLTVV.

The chain links TRBV20-1 to TRBJ2-2; D is uncertain. The germline V and J ends were trimmed by 6 bases and 0 bases, with 11 bases remaining between them. This CDR3 region has 14 residues. Germline CDR1 DFQATT, CDR2 SNEGSKA (reference sequence). The CDR3: CSAKETANTGELFF. As DNA, the CDR3 is TGCAGTGCCAAGGAAACGGCGAACACCGGGGAGCTGTTTTTT.

The genes are TRBV10-3 and TRBJ2-1, with D perhaps given as TRBD1 or TRBD2 (6 bases each). The CDR3 consists of 12 residues. Germline V gene lookup returns CDR1 ENHRY and CDR2 SYGVKD. V lost 7 bases, J lost 7 bases, and 11 bases lay in between. CDR3 in DNA: TGTGCCATCAAGCAGGGGAGGAATGAGCAGTTCTTC. It translates to CAIKQGRNEQFF.